The present TCR beta chain was sequenced within a study of CD8+CD57+ T cells in acquired aplastic anemia. Sequencing was done on patients that had shown CD8+CD57+ cell expansion by flow cytometry. Among the patients, all had severe acquired aplastic anemia. This clonotype showed up just a few times. The CDR3 is 14 residues long. Germline lookup yields CDR1 SEHNR and CDR2 FQNEAQ (reference sequence). Trimming pared 3 bases from V and 12 bases from J, leaving 18 bases between. Genomic DNA provided the template from which TCR beta VDJ and CDR3 profiles were obtained. TCRdb re-called the reads with MiXCR, one entry per CDR3 protein. The sample includes just over 200,000 distinct CDR3 sequences, approximately 65% of them seen just once.

This receptor was obtained from a human donor with aplastic anemia. The chain combines TRBV7-9 with TRBJ2-1; perhaps TRBD2 as D (6 bases). The specimen was sorted CD4+, CD8+, or CD8+CD57+ T cells (not recorded which) from PBMCs. In DNA, the CDR3 is TGTGCCAGCAGCTTGAAGGGTCAGATGGGGGGGCAGTTCTTC. Its protein is CASSLKGQMGGQFF.